Sequencing of this T cell receptor (beta chain) was carried out in a study of blood T cell repertoires in COVID-19. This clone is a singleton in its sample. V lost 0 bases, J lost 5 bases, and 10 bases stayed unmatched. This CDR3 is built from 17 residues. Germline CDR1 is SGHRS and CDR2 is YFSETQ. The assay was immunoSEQ multiplex PCR, and TCRdb's table has in-frame clones only and misses some. There are around 150,000 clones in the sample; approximately 80% occur only once, and around 7.2% lies in the top ten. Sequencing was done on a sample of peripheral blood. The source of this sequence is a woman aged 45-60 years in a cohort sampled during active or convalescent COVID-19. The chain joins TRBV5-1 to TRBJ2-2; 7 bases are a match to TRBD1. The CDR3 nucleotides read TGCGCCAGCAGCTTGGGTAGGGGGCAGGCAAGGACCGGGGAGCTGTTTTTT. Translated: CASSLGRGQARTGELFF.